The rows below give T cell receptor beta chains drawn from one sample of a study of cytotoxic CD8 clonotypes in ibrutinib-treated CLL. Clones were sequenced by immunoSEQ multiplex PCR, and TCRdb holds only the in-frame ones, with some missing. The sample lists some 140,000 clones, 75% to 85% seen once, with around 13% in the top ten. Sample: PBMCs, taken after 12 months of ibrutinib treatment. These receptors originate from a human donor with chronic lymphocytic leukemia. Both conserved end residues are part of each CDR3. D genes are given only for firm matches. For some rows the clone size is stated as once, few or many, or as a class when expanded; others skip it.

v_gene	abundance	len	j_gene	d_gene	CDR3aa	CDR3nt
TRBV5-5	once	15	TRBJ2-7	NA	CASSLVGVPSYEQYF	TGTGCCAGCAGCTTGGTAGGGGTGCCCTCCTACGAGCAGTACTTC
TRBV2	few	13	TRBJ1-2	NA	CASSEGRRYGYTF	TGTGCCAGCAGTGAGGGACGGCGCTATGGCTACACCTTC
TRBV7-2	NA	16	TRBJ2-3	TRBD2	CASSPQAGGYTDTQYF	TGTGCCAGCAGCCCACAGGCGGGAGGGTACACAGATACGCAGTATTTT
TRBV10-3	NA	15	TRBJ2-6	NA	CAISEHYGGANVLTF	TGTGCCATCAGTGAGCACTACGGTGGGGCCAACGTCCTGACTTTC
TRBV5-1	NA	13	TRBJ2-3	NA	CASSLAGIDTQYF	TGCGCCAGCAGCTTGGCGGGTATAGATACGCAGTATTTT
TRBV10-3	NA	15	TRBJ2-1	TRBD1	CAIRPTGDLYNEQFF	TGTGCCATCAGACCTACAGGGGACCTCTACAATGAGCAGTTCTTC
TRBV5-6	NA	15	TRBJ2-1	TRBD1	CASSPGTGRPNEQFF	TGTGCCAGCAGCCCCGGGACAGGGAGACCAAATGAGCAGTTCTTC
TRBV4-2	NA	15	TRBJ2-2	TRBD2	CASSQELASTGELFF	TGTGCCAGCAGCCAAGAACTAGCGTCTACCGGGGAGCTGTTTTTT
TRBV7-3	NA	14	TRBJ2-7	TRBD2	CASSLSGSAHEQYF	TGTGCCAGCAGCTTAAGCGGGAGCGCCCACGAGCAGTACTTC
TRBV5-1	NA	17	TRBJ2-5	TRBD2	CASDPGLAETLWETQYF	TGCGCCAGCGACCCGGGACTAGCGGAAACCCTGTGGGAGACCCAGTACTTC
TRBV7-9	few	17	TRBJ1-1	TRBD1	CASIQRGTGNMNTEAFF	TGTGCCAGCATCCAACGAGGGACAGGTAACATGAACACTGAAGCTTTCTTT
TRBV19	NA	15	TRBJ2-7	NA	CASSIRQGMSYEQYF	TGTGCCAGTAGTATAAGGCAGGGCATGTCCTACGAGCAGTACTTC
TRBV4-3	NA	13	TRBJ2-5	NA	CASSQEGWAAQYF	TGCGCCAGCAGCCAAGAGGGGTGGGCAGCACAGTACTTC
TRBV28	NA	12	TRBJ1-3	NA	CATRNSGNTIYF	TGTGCCACCCGAAACTCTGGAAACACCATATATTTT
TRBV9	NA	15	TRBJ1-3	NA	CASSRMGGSGNTIYF	TGTGCCAGCAGCAGAATGGGGGGATCTGGAAACACCATATATTTT
TRBV7-2	few	14	TRBJ1-1	NA	CASSLGWQNTEAFF	TGTGCCAGCAGCCTCGGGTGGCAGAACACTGAAGCTTTCTTT
TRBV15	NA	12	TRBJ2-1	NA	CATSRELGEQFF	TGTGCCACCAGCAGAGAGTTGGGTGAGCAGTTCTTC
TRBV28	once	16	TRBJ2-3	TRBD1	CASRALGQGARDTQYF	TGTGCCAGCAGGGCACTAGGACAGGGGGCGCGAGATACGCAGTATTTT
TRBV4-3	NA	15	TRBJ2-6	NA	CASSQVQPGANVLTF	TGCGCCAGCAGCCAAGTCCAACCTGGGGCCAACGTCCTGACTTTC
TRBV11-2	NA	15	TRBJ2-5	TRBD2	CASSQGVAGGETQYF	TGTGCCAGCAGCCAAGGAGTAGCGGGAGGCGAGACCCAGTACTTC
TRBV6-1	NA	14	TRBJ2-3	NA	CASSEDQVVDTQYF	TGTGCCAGCAGTGAGGACCAAGTGGTGGATACGCAGTATTTT
TRBV27	NA	16	TRBJ2-1	NA	CASSLSAGSFYNEQFF	TGTGCCAGCAGTTTATCAGCAGGGAGTTTCTACAATGAGCAGTTCTTC
TRBV7-9	NA	14	TRBJ2-6	NA	CASSFSSGANVLTF	TGTGCCAGCAGCTTTAGCTCTGGGGCCAACGTCCTGACTTTC
TRBV7-9	NA	15	TRBJ2-3	NA	CASSLVAPSTDTQYF	TGTGCCAGCAGCTTAGTTGCGCCTAGCACAGATACGCAGTATTTT
TRBV6-1	NA	14	TRBJ2-5	TRBD1	CASNRDRGVETQYF	TGTGCCAGCAACCGGGACAGGGGCGTAGAGACCCAGTACTTC
TRBV19	NA	16	TRBJ2-3	TRBD1	CASSNSRTGGLVTQYF	TGTGCCAGTAGTAACTCCCGGACAGGGGGCTTAGTTACGCAGTATTTT
TRBV30	NA	13	TRBJ1-4	TRBD1	CAWRQGPNEKLFF	TGTGCCTGGCGACAGGGGCCTAATGAAAAACTGTTTTTT
TRBV6-5	NA	15	TRBJ2-7	TRBD1	CASSYMPGTGVEQYF	TGTGCCAGCAGTTACATGCCCGGGACAGGGGTCGAGCAGTACTTC
TRBV6-5	NA	13	TRBJ2-2	NA	CASSYSNTGELFF	TGTGCCAGCAGTTACTCGAACACCGGGGAGCTGTTTTTT
TRBV19	NA	15	TRBJ2-1	NA	CASSLEATVYNEQFF	TGTGCCAGTAGTCTGGAGGCAACAGTCTACAATGAGCAGTTCTTC
TRBV7-9	NA	19	TRBJ2-5	NA	CASSLLLWQETSALETQYF	TGTGCCAGCAGCTTACTCCTTTGGCAGGAGACAAGTGCGTTGGAGACCCAGTACTTC
TRBV4-1	NA	18	TRBJ2-7	TRBD2	CASSQDLLGTSRYYEQYF	TGCGCCAGCAGCCAAGATCTTCTCGGGACTAGCAGATACTACGAGCAGTACTTC
TRBV11-2	NA	15	TRBJ2-5	TRBD2	CASSLGSGSGETQYF	TGTGCCAGCAGCCTTGGTAGCGGGAGCGGCGAGACCCAGTACTTC
TRBV19	NA	15	TRBJ2-1	TRBD2	CATLAVSSSYNEQFF	TGTGCCACCCTAGCGGTCTCGAGCTCCTACAATGAGCAGTTCTTC
TRBV29-1	NA	13	TRBJ2-7	NA	CSVAGTLAYEQYF	TGCAGCGTCGCGGGGACTTTAGCCTACGAGCAGTACTTC
TRBV6-7	NA	16	TRBJ1-2	TRBD1	CASSYPNQTEGAGYTF	TGTGCCAGCAGTTACCCGAACCAGACGGAGGGGGCGGGCTACACCTTC
TRBV27	NA	13	TRBJ1-4	NA	CASRGVTNEKLFF	TGTGCCAGCAGGGGGGTAACTAATGAAAAACTGTTTTTT
TRBV18	once	15	TRBJ1-2	NA	CASSPELADNYGYTF	TGTGCCAGCTCACCAGAATTGGCAGATAACTATGGCTACACCTTC
TRBV11-2	NA	16	TRBJ2-7	TRBD2	CASSPIAGGSSYEQYF	TGTGCCAGCAGCCCAATAGCGGGAGGCAGCTCCTACGAGCAGTACTTC
TRBV6-6	NA	15	TRBJ2-7	NA	CASSDQRYSTYEQYF	TGTGCCAGCAGCGACCAGAGGTACAGCACCTACGAGCAGTACTTC
TRBV9	NA	15	TRBJ2-1	TRBD2	CASSVVGLAGDEQFF	TGTGCCAGCAGCGTAGTGGGACTAGCGGGAGATGAGCAGTTCTTC
TRBV6-4	NA	15	TRBJ2-1	NA	CASSDRGRRDNEQFF	TGTGCCAGCAGTGACCGGGGGAGGAGGGACAATGAGCAGTTCTTC
TRBV7-9	NA	12	TRBJ1-2	NA	CASRVDNGGYTF	TGTGCCAGCCGAGTTGATAACGGCGGCTACACCTTC
TRBV19	NA	13	TRBJ2-7	NA	CASGLGDSYEQYF	TGTGCCAGCGGGCTCGGGGACTCCTACGAGCAGTACTTC
TRBV9	NA	16	TRBJ2-1	TRBD2	CASSVEASGAYNEQFF	TGTGCCAGCAGCGTAGAAGCTAGCGGGGCCTACAATGAGCAGTTCTTC
TRBV7-6	NA	17	TRBJ2-1	TRBD2	CASSSRSLAGLYNEQFF	TGTGCCAGCAGCTCGCGGTCACTAGCGGGGCTCTACAATGAGCAGTTCTTC
TRBV4-1	NA	16	TRBJ2-5	NA	CASSQGRSPNQETQYF	TGCGCCAGCAGCCAAGGTAGGAGCCCCAACCAAGAGACCCAGTACTTC
TRBV18	few	15	TRBJ2-3	TRBD2	CASSPASGTTDTQYF	TGTGCCAGCTCACCGGCTAGCGGGACGACAGATACGCAGTATTTT
TRBV5-1	NA	13	TRBJ1-1	NA	CASSPAQGLEAFF	TGCGCCAGCAGCCCCGCACAGGGATTGGAAGCTTTCTTT
TRBV7-9	NA	13	TRBJ2-3	NA	CASSEQGTDTQYF	TGTGCCAGCAGCGAACAGGGCACAGATACGCAGTATTTT
TRBV9	NA	15	TRBJ1-2	NA	CASSLGVRIIHGYTF	TGTGCCAGCAGCCTCGGAGTCAGGATTATTCATGGCTACACCTTC
TRBV4-2	NA	15	TRBJ1-2	NA	CASSQDYQENYGYTF	TGTGCCAGCAGCCAAGATTACCAGGAGAACTATGGCTACACCTTC
TRBV7-8	NA	16	TRBJ1-5	TRBD1	CASSLATGGSNQPQHF	TGTGCCAGCAGCTTAGCGACAGGGGGGAGCAATCAGCCCCAGCATTTT